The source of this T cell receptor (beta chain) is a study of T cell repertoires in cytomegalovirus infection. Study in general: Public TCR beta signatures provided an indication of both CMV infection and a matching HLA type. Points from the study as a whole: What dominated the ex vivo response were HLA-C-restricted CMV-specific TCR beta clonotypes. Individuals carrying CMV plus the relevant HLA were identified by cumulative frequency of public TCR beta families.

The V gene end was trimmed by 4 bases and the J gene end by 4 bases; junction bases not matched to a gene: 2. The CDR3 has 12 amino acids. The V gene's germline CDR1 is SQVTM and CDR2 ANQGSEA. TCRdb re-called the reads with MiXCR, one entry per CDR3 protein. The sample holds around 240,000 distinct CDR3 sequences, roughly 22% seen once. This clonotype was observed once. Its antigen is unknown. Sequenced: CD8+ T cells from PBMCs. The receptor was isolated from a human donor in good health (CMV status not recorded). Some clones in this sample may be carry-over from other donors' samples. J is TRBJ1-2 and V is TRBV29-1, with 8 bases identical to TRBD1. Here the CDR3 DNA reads TGCAGCGTTGGGACAGGGTTCTATGGCTACACCTTC. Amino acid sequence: CSVGTGFYGYTF. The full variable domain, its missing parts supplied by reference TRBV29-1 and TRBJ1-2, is SAVISQKPSRDICQRGTSLTIQCQVDSQVTMMFWYRQQPGQSLTLIATANQGSEATYESGFVIDKFPISRPNLTFSTLTVSNMSPEDSSIYLCSVGTGFYGYTFGSGTRLTVV.